The rows below give T cell receptor beta chains drawn from one sample of a study of T cell responses to AZD1222 COVID-19 vaccine. Here immunoSEQ multiplex PCR was the method, and the copy in TCRdb shows in-frame clones only, minus some. The data show about 150,000 clones, roughly nine tenths seen once. This sample comprised peripheral blood, obtained on day 0 of AZD1222 vaccination. These receptors originate from an adult in good health. Both conserved end residues are part of each CDR3. The D gene is left open where the match is weak. Expanded clones get a size class; other rows say once, few or many, or leave the size out.

size	V	D	J	DNA	CDR3
few	TRBV19	TRBD1	TRBJ1-4	TGTGCCAGCGGAGAACAGGGGCTTTATGAAAAACTGTTTTTT	CASGEQGLYEKLFF
-	TRBV2	-	TRBJ1-3	TGTGCCAGCAGTCAGGGACGTCTGGGAAACACCATATATTTT	CASSQGRLGNTIYF
-	TRBV3-1/TRBV3-2	-	TRBJ2-2	TGTGCCAGCAGCCAATTGGGGGGAACGAACACCGGGGAGCTGTTTTTT	CASSQLGGTNTGELFF
-	TRBV5-4	TRBD1	TRBJ1-1	TGTGCCAGCAGCTCCCGGACAGGGGGTCAGACTGAAGCTTTCTTT	CASSSRTGGQTEAFF
-	TRBV5-6	TRBD1	TRBJ2-2	TGTGCCAGCAGCCTCAGACAGGGGGCGGCGAACACCGGGGAGCTGTTTTTT	CASSLRQGAANTGELFF
-	TRBV6-6	-	TRBJ2-3	TGTGCCAGCAGTCATACGGCAGATACGCAGTATTTT	CASSHTADTQYF
-	TRBV7-8	-	TRBJ1-6	TGTGCCAGCAGCTTAGTGGGGGGTTTAAGTTCACCCCTCCACTTT	CASSLVGGLSSPLHF
-	TRBV3-1/TRBV3-2	TRBD2	TRBJ2-3	TGTGCCAGCAGCCAAGGGCTAGCGGGGGGGAAAAGCACAGATACGCAGTATTTT	CASSQGLAGGKSTDTQYF
-	TRBV5-1	TRBD2	TRBJ2-5	TGCGCCAGCTTAGCGGGGGGACAGCCAGAGACCCAGTACTTC	CASLAGGQPETQYF
-	TRBV2	-	TRBJ2-7	TGTGCCAGCAGTGTGGAGTGGGCCTACGAGCAGTACTTC	CASSVEWAYEQYF
-	TRBV12-5	-	TRBJ1-1	TGTGCTAGTGGTCCAACCGGGACTACGGAAGCTTTCTTT	CASGPTGTTEAFF
-	TRBV5-1	TRBD1	TRBJ1-1	TGCGCCAGCAGCTTGGCAGGGGGCATCCAGGGGAACACTGAAGCTTTCTTT	CASSLAGGIQGNTEAFF
-	TRBV12-2	-	TRBJ1-5	TGTGCAAGTCGCTTACCTGCAGGGGGTAGCAATCAGCCCCAGCATTTT	CASRLPAGGSNQPQHF
-	TRBV27	TRBD2	TRBJ2-7	TGTGCCAGCAGGCCCGGCGGCGGGGGGGCCTACGAGCAGTACTTC	CASRPGGGGAYEQYF
-	TRBV5-1	TRBD2	TRBJ2-3	TGCGCCAGCAGCTTCAGTCTCGGGGGGGCCGTAGATACGCAGTATTTT	CASSFSLGGAVDTQYF